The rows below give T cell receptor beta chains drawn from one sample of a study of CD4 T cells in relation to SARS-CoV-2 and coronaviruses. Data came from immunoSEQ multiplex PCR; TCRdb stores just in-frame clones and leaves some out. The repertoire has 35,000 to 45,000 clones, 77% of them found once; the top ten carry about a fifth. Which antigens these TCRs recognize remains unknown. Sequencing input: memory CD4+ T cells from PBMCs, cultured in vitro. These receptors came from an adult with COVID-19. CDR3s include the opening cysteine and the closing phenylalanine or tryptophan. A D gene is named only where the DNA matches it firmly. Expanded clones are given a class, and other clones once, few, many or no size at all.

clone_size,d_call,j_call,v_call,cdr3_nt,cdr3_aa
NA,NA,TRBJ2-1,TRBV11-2,TGTGCCAGCAGCTCGCGGGGCGGACGGGACAATGAGCAGTTCTTC,CASSSRGGRDNEQFF
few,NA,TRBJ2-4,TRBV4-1,TGCGCCAGCAGCCTTACGGCGGCTAGAACTGCTGGAAACATTCAGTACTTC,CASSLTAARTAGNIQYF
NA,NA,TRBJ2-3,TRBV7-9,TGTGCCAGCAGCCCCGAAGACAGGCCCCTGGATACGCAGTATTTT,CASSPEDRPLDTQYF
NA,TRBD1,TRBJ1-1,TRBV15,TGTGCCACCAGCCATACAGGGGGATTAAACACTGAAGCTTTCTTT,CATSHTGGLNTEAFF
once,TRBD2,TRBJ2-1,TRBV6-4,TGTGCCAGCAGTCCGGGACTAGCGGGAGGTCAGGAGCAGTTCTTC,CASSPGLAGGQEQFF
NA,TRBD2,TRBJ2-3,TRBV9,TGTGCCAGCAGCCAGGGACTAGCGGGGGTAGATACGCAGTATTTT,CASSQGLAGVDTQYF
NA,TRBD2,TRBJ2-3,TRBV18,TGTGCCAGCTCACCACTAGAGGCTAGCGGGGCTTCTAGCACAGATACGCAGTATTTT,CASSPLEASGASSTDTQYF
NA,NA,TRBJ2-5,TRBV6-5,TGTGCCAGCAGTTACTCCCGGGGGACCCAGTACTTC,CASSYSRGTQYF
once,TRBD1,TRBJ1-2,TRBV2,TGTGCCAGCGTCGACAGGGGGCGCCCCTATGGCTACACCTTC,CASVDRGRPYGYTF
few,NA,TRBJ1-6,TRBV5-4,TGTGCCAGCAGCTCCCAGGGGCTAAGGTCACCCCTCCACTTT,CASSSQGLRSPLHF
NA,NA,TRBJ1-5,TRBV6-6,TGTGCCAGCAGTCCACGAAGTGGGTGGTCCGGGATAGAGGATCAGCCCCAGCATTTT,CASSPRSGWSGIEDQPQHF
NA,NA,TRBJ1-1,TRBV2,TGTGCCAGCAGGGTGTGGGGGGGAACTGAAGCTTTCTTT,CASRVWGGTEAFF
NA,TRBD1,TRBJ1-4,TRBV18,TGTGCCAGCTCACGGGGACAGCCTAATGAAAAACTGTTTTTT,CASSRGQPNEKLFF
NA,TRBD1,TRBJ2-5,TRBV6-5,TGTGCCAGCAGTTACCAGGGGGCCGGGGAGACCCAGTACTTC,CASSYQGAGETQYF
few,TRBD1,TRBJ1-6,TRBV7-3,TGTGCCAGCAGCTTAGGGACAGCCTCTCCCCTCCACTTT,CASSLGTASPLHF
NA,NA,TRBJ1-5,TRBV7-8,TGTGCCAGCAGCCGAACGGGACAAAGGGGAGGACAGCCCCAGCATTTT,CASSRTGQRGGQPQHF
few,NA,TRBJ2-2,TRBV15,TGTGCCACCAGCAGAGATATGGGAAGGGCGAACACCGGGGAGCTGTTTTTT,CATSRDMGRANTGELFF
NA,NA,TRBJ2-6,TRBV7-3,TGTGCCAGCAGCCCGCAACCAGGGAACTCTGGGGCCAACGTCCTGACTTTC,CASSPQPGNSGANVLTF
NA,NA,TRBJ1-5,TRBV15,TGTGCCACCAGCAGAGCAGTGTTGGCAGGGCACAATCAGCCCCAGCATTTT,CATSRAVLAGHNQPQHF
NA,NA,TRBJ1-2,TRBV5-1,TGCGCCAGCAGCCCCATAGTGGGCGATGGCTACACCTTC,CASSPIVGDGYTF
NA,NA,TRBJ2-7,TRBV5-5,TGTGCCAGCAGGGATCCCCCCCACCGCGGGTCTCGTTCCTACGAGCAGTACTTC,CASRDPPHRGSRSYEQYF
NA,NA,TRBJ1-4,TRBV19,TGTGCCAGTAGAAAAACATATCAGGTTGCAACTAATGAAAAACTGTTTTTT,CASRKTYQVATNEKLFF
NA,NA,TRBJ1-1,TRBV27,TGTGCCAGCAGTTTATCCTGGGTGAACACTGAAGCTTTCTTT,CASSLSWVNTEAFF
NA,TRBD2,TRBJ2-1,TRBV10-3,TGTGCCATCAGTAGATCCCTAGCGGGAGGGGGGTACAATGAGCAGTTCTTC,CAISRSLAGGGYNEQFF
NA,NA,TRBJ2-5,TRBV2,TGTGCCAGCAGTCCCGAGAGTAGGAAGACCCAGTACTTC,CASSPESRKTQYF
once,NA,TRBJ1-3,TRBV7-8,TGTGCCAGCAGCCGGCGGGGCTCTGGAAACACCATATATTTT,CASSRRGSGNTIYF
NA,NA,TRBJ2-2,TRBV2,TGTGCCAGCACCGAAAACGGTGGCGGGGAGCTGTTTTTT,CASTENGGGELFF
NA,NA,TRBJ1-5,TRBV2,TGTGCCAGCAGTTCTAACCTAATCCATGGGGATCAGCCCCAGCATTTT,CASSSNLIHGDQPQHF
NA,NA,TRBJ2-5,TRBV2,TGTGCCAGCAGTGAAGACAGAACCTTCGGGGGGACCCAGTACTTC,CASSEDRTFGGTQYF
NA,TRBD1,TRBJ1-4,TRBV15,TGTGCCACCAGCTTTGCGACAGGGCAGAAACTGTTTTTT,CATSFATGQKLFF